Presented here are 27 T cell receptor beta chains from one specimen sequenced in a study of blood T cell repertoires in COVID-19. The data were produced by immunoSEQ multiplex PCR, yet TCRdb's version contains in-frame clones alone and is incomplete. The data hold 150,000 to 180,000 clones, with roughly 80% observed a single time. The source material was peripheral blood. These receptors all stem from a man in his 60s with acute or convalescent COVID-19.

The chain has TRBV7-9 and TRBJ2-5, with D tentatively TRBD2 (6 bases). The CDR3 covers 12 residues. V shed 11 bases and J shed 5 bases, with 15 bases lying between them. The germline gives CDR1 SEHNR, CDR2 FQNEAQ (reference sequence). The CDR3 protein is CAERLVSETQYF. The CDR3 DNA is TGTGCCGAACGACTAGTTTCCGAGACCCAGTACTTC. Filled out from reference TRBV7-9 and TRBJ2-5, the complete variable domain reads DTGVSQNPRHKITKRGQNVTFRCDPISEHNRLYWYRQTLGQGPEFLTYFQNEAQLEKSRLLSDRFSAERPKGSFSTLEIQRTEQGDSAMYLCAERLVSETQYFGPGTRLLVL.

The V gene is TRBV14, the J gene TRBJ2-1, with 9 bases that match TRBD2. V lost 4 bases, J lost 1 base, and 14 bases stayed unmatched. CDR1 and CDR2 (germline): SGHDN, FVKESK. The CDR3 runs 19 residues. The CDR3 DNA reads TGTGCCAGCAGCCCCGGCGGACTAGCGAGATTTACTTCCTACAATGAGCAGTTCTTC. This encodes CASSPGGLARFTSYNEQFF.

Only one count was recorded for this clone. The CDR3 sequence: CASSYGQALYEQYF. In DNA form, the CDR3 reads TGTGCCAGCAGTTACGGGCAAGCCCTATACGAGCAGTACTTC. The chain joins TRBV6-2 or TRBV6-3 to TRBJ2-7; D remains ambiguous. Germline V lookup: CDR1 MNHEY, CDR2 SVGEGT. The CDR3 runs to 14 residues. With 2 bases removed from V and 4 bases from J, the gap between germline ends came to 12 bases.

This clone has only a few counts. CDR3 region: CASSLGGSGNTIYF. The CDR3 DNA reads TGTGCCAGCAGCTTAGGAGGTTCTGGAAACACCATATATTTT. The chain has TRBV7-2 and TRBJ1-3; D is undetermined. The germline CDR1 and CDR2 sequences are SGHTA and FQGNSA. Trimming removed 1 base at V and 1 base at J, with 5 bases between. The CDR3 has 14 residues.

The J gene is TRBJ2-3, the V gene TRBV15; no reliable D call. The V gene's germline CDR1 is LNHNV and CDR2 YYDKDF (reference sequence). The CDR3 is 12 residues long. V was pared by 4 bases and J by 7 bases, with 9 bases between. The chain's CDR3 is CATSIPGNTQYF. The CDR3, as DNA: TGTGCCACCAGCATCCCGGGTAATACGCAGTATTTT.

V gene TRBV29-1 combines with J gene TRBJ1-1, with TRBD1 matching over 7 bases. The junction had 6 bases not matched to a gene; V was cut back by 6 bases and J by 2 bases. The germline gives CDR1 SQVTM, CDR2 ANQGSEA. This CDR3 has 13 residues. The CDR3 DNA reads TGCAGCGTCATGGGACAGACTAACACTGAAGCTTTCTTT. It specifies CSVMGQTNTEAFF. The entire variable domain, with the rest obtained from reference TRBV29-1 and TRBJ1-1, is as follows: SAVISQKPSRDICQRGTSLTIQCQVDSQVTMMFWYRQQPGQSLTLIATANQGSEATYESGFVIDKFPISRPNLTFSTLTVSNMSPEDSSIYLCSVMGQTNTEAFFGQGTRLTVV.

DNA for the CDR3: TGTGCCAGCAGTTTTTCTGTTTTCGGCGGGGGGGCCACCAAAAACATTCAGTACTTC. It specifies CASSFSVFGGGATKNIQYF. The chain carries TRBV27 and TRBJ2-4, with TRBD2 matching over 9 bases. Germline V gene data show CDR1 as MNHEY and CDR2 as SMNVEV (reference sequence). The ends lost 3 bases at V and 2 bases at J; junction bases unmatched: 14. The CDR3 covers 19 residues.

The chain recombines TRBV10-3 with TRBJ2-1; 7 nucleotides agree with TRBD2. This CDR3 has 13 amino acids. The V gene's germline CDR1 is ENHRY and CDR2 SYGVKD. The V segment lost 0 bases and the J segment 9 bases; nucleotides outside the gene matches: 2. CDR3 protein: CAISESGEGEQFF. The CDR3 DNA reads TGTGCCATCAGTGAGTCGGGGGAGGGTGAGCAGTTCTTC.

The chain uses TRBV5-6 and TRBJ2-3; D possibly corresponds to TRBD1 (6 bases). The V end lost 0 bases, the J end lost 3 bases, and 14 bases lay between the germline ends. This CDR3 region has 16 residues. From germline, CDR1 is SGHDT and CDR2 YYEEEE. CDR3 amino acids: CASSLALQGLTDTQYF. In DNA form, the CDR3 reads TGTGCCAGCAGCTTGGCCTTACAGGGTTTGACAGATACGCAGTATTTT.

CDR3: CASSGEGGGYSPLHF. For the CDR3, the DNA is TGTGCCAGCAGCGGTGAAGGGGGCGGGTATTCACCCCTCCACTTT. V usage is TRBV7-9 and J usage is TRBJ1-6, with 7 bases that match TRBD1. The CDR3 is made up of 15 amino acids. Germline V lookup: CDR1 SEHNR, CDR2 FQNEAQ (reference sequence). The ends lost 5 bases at V and 8 bases at J; junction bases unmatched: 9.

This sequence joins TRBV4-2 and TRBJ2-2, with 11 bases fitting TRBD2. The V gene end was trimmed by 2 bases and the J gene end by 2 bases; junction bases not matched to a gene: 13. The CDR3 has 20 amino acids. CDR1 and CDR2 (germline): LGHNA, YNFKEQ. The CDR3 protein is CASSQFSPTSGGSNTGELFF. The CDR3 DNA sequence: TGTGCCAGCAGCCAATTCTCACCCACTAGCGGGGGCTCAAACACCGGGGAGCTGTTTTTT.

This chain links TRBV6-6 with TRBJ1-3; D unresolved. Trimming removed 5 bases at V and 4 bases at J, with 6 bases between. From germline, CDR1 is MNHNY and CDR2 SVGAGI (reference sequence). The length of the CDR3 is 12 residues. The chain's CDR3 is CASSPRGNTIYF. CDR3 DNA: TGTGCCAGCAGTCCCAGGGGAAACACCATATATTTT.

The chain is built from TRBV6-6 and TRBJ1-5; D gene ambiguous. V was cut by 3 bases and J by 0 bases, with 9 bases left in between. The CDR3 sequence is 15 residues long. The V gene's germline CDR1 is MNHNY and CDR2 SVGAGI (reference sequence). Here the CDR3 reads CASSYGSHSNQPQHF. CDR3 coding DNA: TGTGCCAGCAGTTATGGGAGTCATAGCAATCAGCCCCAGCATTTT.

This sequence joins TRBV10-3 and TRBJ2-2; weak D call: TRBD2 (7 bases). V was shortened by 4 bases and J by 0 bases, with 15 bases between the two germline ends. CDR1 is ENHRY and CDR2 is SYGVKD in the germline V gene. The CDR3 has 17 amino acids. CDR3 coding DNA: TGTGCCATCAGTGGAGGGAGGGGGAGTACGAACACCGGGGAGCTGTTTTTT. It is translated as CAISGGRGSTNTGELFF.

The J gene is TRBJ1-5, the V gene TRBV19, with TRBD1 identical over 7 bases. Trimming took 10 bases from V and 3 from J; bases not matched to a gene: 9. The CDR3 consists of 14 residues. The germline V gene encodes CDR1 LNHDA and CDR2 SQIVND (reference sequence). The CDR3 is CATRQGQTNQPQHF. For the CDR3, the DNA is TGTGCCACGAGACAGGGACAAACCAATCAGCCCCAGCATTTT. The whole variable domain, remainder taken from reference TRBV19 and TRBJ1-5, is DGGITQSPKYLFRKEGQNVTLSCEQNLNHDAMYWYRQDPGQGLRLIYYSQIVNDFQKGDIAEGYSVSREKKESFPLTVTSAQKNPTAFYLCATRQGQTNQPQHFGDGTRLSIL.

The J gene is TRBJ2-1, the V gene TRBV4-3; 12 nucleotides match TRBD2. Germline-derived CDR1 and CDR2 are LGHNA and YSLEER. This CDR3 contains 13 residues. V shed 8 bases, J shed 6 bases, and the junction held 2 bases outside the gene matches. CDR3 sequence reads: CASRTSGVNEQFF. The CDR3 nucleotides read TGCGCCAGCCGGACTAGCGGGGTCAATGAGCAGTTCTTC.

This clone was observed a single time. The CDR3: CASRAGLAGPTAQYF. The CDR3 bases are TGTGCCAGCAGGGCGGGACTAGCGGGACCCACCGCCCAGTACTTC. This chain uses TRBV2 with TRBJ2-5; 13 nucleotides match TRBD2. The length of the CDR3 is 15 residues. V shed 6 bases, J shed 9 bases, and the junction held 10 bases outside the gene matches. Germline V gene sequence: CDR1 SNHLY, CDR2 FYNNEI.

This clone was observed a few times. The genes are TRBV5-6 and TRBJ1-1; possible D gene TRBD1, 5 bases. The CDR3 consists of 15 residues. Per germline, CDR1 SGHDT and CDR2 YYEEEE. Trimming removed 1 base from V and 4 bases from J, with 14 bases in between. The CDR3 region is CASSLYPDGATEAFF. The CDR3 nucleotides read TGTGCCAGCAGCTTGTATCCGGATGGGGCCACTGAAGCTTTCTTT.

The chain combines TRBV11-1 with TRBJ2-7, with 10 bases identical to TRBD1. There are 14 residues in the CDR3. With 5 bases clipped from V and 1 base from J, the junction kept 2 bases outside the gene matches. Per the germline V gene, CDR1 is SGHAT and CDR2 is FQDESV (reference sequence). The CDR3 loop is CASSRDRGSYEQYF. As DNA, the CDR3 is TGTGCCAGCAGCCGGGACAGGGGATCCTACGAGCAGTACTTC.

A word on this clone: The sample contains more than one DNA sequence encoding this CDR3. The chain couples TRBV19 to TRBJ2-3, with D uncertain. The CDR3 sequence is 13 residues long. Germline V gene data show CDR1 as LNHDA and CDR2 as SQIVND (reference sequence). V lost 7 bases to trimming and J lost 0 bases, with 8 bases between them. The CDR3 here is CASTPGSTDTQYF. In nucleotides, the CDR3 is TGTGCCAGTACGCCAGGAAGCACAGATACGCAGTATTTT. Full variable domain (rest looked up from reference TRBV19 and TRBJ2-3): DGGITQSPKYLFRKEGQNVTLSCEQNLNHDAMYWYRQDPGQGLRLIYYSQIVNDFQKGDIAEGYSVSREKKESFPLTVTSAQKNPTAFYLCASTPGSTDTQYFGPGTRLTVL.

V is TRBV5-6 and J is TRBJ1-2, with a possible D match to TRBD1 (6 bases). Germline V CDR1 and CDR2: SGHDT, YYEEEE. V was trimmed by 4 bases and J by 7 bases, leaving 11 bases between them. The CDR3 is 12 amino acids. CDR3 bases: TGTGCCAGCAGCGTGTCAGGGGTTGGCTACACCTTC. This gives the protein CASSVSGVGYTF.

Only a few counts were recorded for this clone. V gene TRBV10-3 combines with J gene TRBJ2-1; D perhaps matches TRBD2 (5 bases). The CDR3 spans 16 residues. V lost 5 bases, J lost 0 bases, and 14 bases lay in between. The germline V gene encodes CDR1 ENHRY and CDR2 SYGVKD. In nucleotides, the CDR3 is TGTGCCATCAGTCCGGGAAGGCGAAACTCCTACAATGAGCAGTTCTTC. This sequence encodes CAISPGRRNSYNEQFF.

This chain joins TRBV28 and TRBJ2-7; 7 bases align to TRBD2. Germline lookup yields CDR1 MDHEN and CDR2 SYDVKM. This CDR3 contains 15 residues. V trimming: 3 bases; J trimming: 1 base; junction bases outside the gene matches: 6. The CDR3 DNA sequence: TGTGCCAGCAGTTTTGGCGGGAGCGGATCCTACGAGCAGTACTTC. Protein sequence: CASSFGGSGSYEQYF.

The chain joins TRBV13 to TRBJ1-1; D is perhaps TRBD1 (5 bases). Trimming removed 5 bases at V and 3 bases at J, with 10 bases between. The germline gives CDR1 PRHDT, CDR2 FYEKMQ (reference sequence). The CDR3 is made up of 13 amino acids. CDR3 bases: TGTGCCAGCAGCCCGCAGGGCTACACTGAAGCTTTCTTT. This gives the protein CASSPQGYTEAFF. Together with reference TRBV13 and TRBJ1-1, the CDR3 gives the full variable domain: AAGVIQSPRHLIKEKRETATLKCYPIPRHDTVYWYQQGPGQDPQFLISFYEKMQSDKGSIPDRFSAQQFSDYHSELNMSSLELGDSALYFCASSPQGYTEAFFGQGTRLTVV.

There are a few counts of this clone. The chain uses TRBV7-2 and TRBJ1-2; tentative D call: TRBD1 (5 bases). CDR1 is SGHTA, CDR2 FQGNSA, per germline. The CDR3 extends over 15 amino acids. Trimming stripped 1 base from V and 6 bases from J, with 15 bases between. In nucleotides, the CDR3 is TGTGCCAGCAGCTTAGGGGCAGGGAAGTCAGATGGCTACACCTTC. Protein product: CASSLGAGKSDGYTF.

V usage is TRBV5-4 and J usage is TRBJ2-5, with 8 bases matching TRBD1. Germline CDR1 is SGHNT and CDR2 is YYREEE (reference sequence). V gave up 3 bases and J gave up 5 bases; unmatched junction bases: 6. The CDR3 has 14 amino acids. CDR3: CASSSQGAEETQYF. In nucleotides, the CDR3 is TGTGCCAGCAGCTCGCAGGGGGCTGAGGAGACCCAGTACTTC.

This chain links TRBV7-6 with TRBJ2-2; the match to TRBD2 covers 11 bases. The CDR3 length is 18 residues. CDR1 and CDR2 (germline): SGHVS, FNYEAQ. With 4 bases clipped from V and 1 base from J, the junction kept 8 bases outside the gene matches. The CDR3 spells CASSSAGTSGRNTGELFF. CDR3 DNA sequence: TGTGCCAGCAGCTCAGCGGGGACTAGCGGCAGGAACACCGGGGAGCTGTTTTTT. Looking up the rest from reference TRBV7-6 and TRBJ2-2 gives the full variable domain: GAGVSQSPRYKVTKRGQDVALRCDPISGHVSLYWYRQALGQGPEFLTYFNYEAQQDKSGLPNDRFSAERPEGSISTLTIQRTEQRDSAMYRCASSSAGTSGRNTGELFFGEGSRLTVL.